A selection of T cell receptor beta chains follows, all from one sample in a study of human T cells and chemical hapten exposure. TCRdb independently ran MiXCR on the RACE reads; one entry per CDR3 protein. The table records 200,000 to 300,000 distinct CDR3 sequences, around 9.3% of them present only once. The sequencing here drew on whole blood, taken in connection with sensitization to the hapten diphenylcyclopropenone (DPC). These receptors came from a woman between 35 and 50 years old with alopecia areata. Some clones in this sample may be carry-over from other donors' samples. CDR3s include the opening cysteine and the closing phenylalanine or tryptophan. Each record gives: D gene, CDR3 length, V gene, clone size, J gene, CDR3 DNA, CDR3 protein. The D gene is left open where the match is weak. Expanded clones are given a class, and other clones once, few, many or no size at all.

.,19,TRBV20-1,.,TRBJ1-2,TGCAGTGCTAGAGCCCAACTCTCCATGAAGCCAGGTTGGAACTATGGCTACACCTTC,CSARAQLSMKPGWNYGYTF
.,12,TRBV20-1,few,TRBJ2-1,TGCAGTGCTACGGCGAATGGGGATTACAAGTTCTTC,CSATANGDYKFF
TRBD1,16,TRBV28,.,TRBJ2-7,TGTGCCAGCAGTTTGATGATCATCCAGGGGGTCTACGAGCAGTACTTC,CASSLMIIQGVYEQYF
.,14,TRBV7-2,few,TRBJ1-3,TGTGCCAGCAGCTCCCACCCTCAAGGAAACACCATATATTTT,CASSSHPQGNTIYF
.,14,TRBV7-9,.,TRBJ2-7,TGTGCCAGCAGCCCACAGATTGGGACCTACGAGCAGTACTTC,CASSPQIGTYEQYF
.,16,TRBV7-8,few,TRBJ2-2,TGTGCCAGCAGCCCTCATGGCACCCCGAACACCGGGGAGCTGTTTTTT,CASSPHGTPNTGELFF
.,18,TRBV27,few,TRBJ2-4,TGTGCCAGCAGTCCCCCCCGACCCGATCACACAGCCAAAAACATTCAGTACTTC,CASSPPRPDHTAKNIQYF
.,18,TRBV10-3,few,TRBJ2-6,TGTGCCATCAGCGGTAGCGGTCCCCCACTCTCTGGGGCCAACGTCCTGACTTTC,CAISGSGPPLSGANVLTF
.,15,TRBV20-1,.,TRBJ2-3,TGCAGTGCTAGAGATCTTGGCGGGTGGGCAGATACGCAGTATTTT,CSARDLGGWADTQYF
.,14,TRBV20-1,.,TRBJ1-6,TGCAGTGCATTAGACAGGTCGGGGCATTCACCCCTCCACTTT,CSALDRSGHSPLHF
TRBD1,16,TRBV20-1,once,TRBJ2-3,TGCAGTGCTAGAGATTTCGACAGGGGAAGCCCAGATACGCAGTATTTT,CSARDFDRGSPDTQYF
TRBD2,16,TRBV6-2/TRBV6-3,few,TRBJ2-5,TGTGCCAGCAGAGCTTTAGCGGGAGGAATCCAAGAGACCCAGTACTTC,CASRALAGGIQETQYF
TRBD2,15,TRBV24-1,many,TRBJ2-1,TGTGCCACCAGTGAAAGCGGGAGGGCGGACAATGAGCAGTTCTTC,CATSESGRADNEQFF
.,12,TRBV3-1,few,TRBJ2-3,TGTGCCAGCAGCCTTATCGGTGGTACGCAGTATTTT,CASSLIGGTQYF
.,14,TRBV28,many,TRBJ2-7,TGTGCCAGCAGTTTATCCCGCTGGACCTACGAGCAGTACTTC,CASSLSRWTYEQYF
TRBD2,16,TRBV10-2,many,TRBJ2-2,TGCGCCAGCAGGACTAGCGGGATCGGGTCGTCCGGGGAGCTGTTTTTT,CASRTSGIGSSGELFF
.,15,TRBV9,few,TRBJ2-1,TGTGCCAGCAGCGTAGGTGGCGGGATGGAACATGAGCAGTTCTTC,CASSVGGGMEHEQFF
.,12,TRBV29-1,.,TRBJ2-3,TGCAGCGTTGGCGCCAGCGGAGATACGCAGTATTTT,CSVGASGDTQYF
.,13,TRBV3-1,few,TRBJ2-7,TGTGCCAGCAGCCAATCTGACACCTACGAGCAGTACTTC,CASSQSDTYEQYF
.,16,TRBV5-8,.,TRBJ2-3,TGTGCCAGCAGCTTACGGCTGCATACAAACACAGATACGCAGTATTTT,CASSLRLHTNTDTQYF
.,16,TRBV7-8,.,TRBJ1-5,TGTGCCAGCAGCCTAGAGGCAGTGGGGGTCAATCAGCCCCAGCATTTT,CASSLEAVGVNQPQHF
.,14,TRBV7-8,few,TRBJ2-1,TGTGCCAGCAGCTTAGGTATCGGGGCGGGTGAGCAGTTCTTC,CASSLGIGAGEQFF
.,14,TRBV24-1,.,TRBJ2-7,TGTGCCACCAGTTCCAACAGGGCACCCTACGAGCAGTACTTC,CATSSNRAPYEQYF
.,16,TRBV7-9,few,TRBJ2-3,TGTGCCAGCAGCTTAGGACAGGATGCTAGCACAGATACGCAGTATTTT,CASSLGQDASTDTQYF
.,14,TRBV4-1,many,TRBJ2-1,TGCGCCAGCAGCCAAGGGACTCCGTCCCATGAGCAGTTCTTC,CASSQGTPSHEQFF
.,13,TRBV14,few,TRBJ2-5,TGTGCCAGCAGCCCCGGGTGGGGAGAGACCCAGTACTTC,CASSPGWGETQYF
.,16,TRBV24-1,few,TRBJ2-2,TGTGCCACCAGTGCCGACGGGGAGTGGTTTACCGGGGAGCTGTTTTTT,CATSADGEWFTGELFF
TRBD2,16,TRBV24-1,.,TRBJ2-1,TGTGCCACCAGTGATTTGCGCGGGAGCTCCTACAATGAGCAGTTCTTC,CATSDLRGSSYNEQFF
TRBD1,13,TRBV29-1,.,TRBJ1-1,TGCAGCGCTATGGGGGACAGCTCCTATGAAGCTTTCTTT,CSAMGDSSYEAFF
.,12,TRBV29-1,few,TRBJ1-2,TGCAGCGTGACAGGTACCTTCTATGGCTACACCTTC,CSVTGTFYGYTF
TRBD2,15,TRBV4-2,.,TRBJ2-5,TGTGCCAGCAGCCAAAGCGGGGTGGAGCTGGAGACCCAGTACTTC,CASSQSGVELETQYF
.,12,TRBV10-3,few,TRBJ1-1,TGTGCCATCAGGGGGGACGGAGGGGAAGCTTTCTTT,CAIRGDGGEAFF
.,15,TRBV2,few,TRBJ2-5,TGTGCCAGCAGTGAAGTGGTTTTCAGTCAAGAGACCCAGTACTTC,CASSEVVFSQETQYF
TRBD2,15,TRBV7-9,.,TRBJ2-3,TGTGCCAGCAGTCCGACTAGCGGGGGAACAGATACGCAGTATTTT,CASSPTSGGTDTQYF
.,12,TRBV5-6,many,TRBJ2-5,TGTGCCAGCAGCCGGAACCAAGAGACCCAGTACTTC,CASSRNQETQYF
.,12,TRBV4-3,few,TRBJ2-7,TGCGCCAGCAGCCAAGAGCCCAGCGAGCAGTACTTC,CASSQEPSEQYF
TRBD1,15,TRBV12-3/TRBV12-4,.,TRBJ1-5,TGTGCCAGCAGGCCGGGACAGGGGGTTCCTCAGCCCCAGCATTTT,CASRPGQGVPQPQHF
.,17,TRBV20-1,few,TRBJ2-3,TGCAGTGCTAGAGGCCTAGCGCGAAATTGGGGCACAGATACGCAGTATTTT,CSARGLARNWGTDTQYF
.,14,TRBV28,.,TRBJ2-7,TGTGCCAGCAGCGAGATTGGATCCGGGTACGAGCAGTACTTC,CASSEIGSGYEQYF
TRBD2,15,TRBV12-3/TRBV12-4,few,TRBJ2-1,TGTGCCAGCAGTTTGACTAGCGGGATCTACAATGAGCAGTTCTTC,CASSLTSGIYNEQFF
TRBD2,17,TRBV7-9,.,TRBJ2-1,TGTGCCAGCAGCTTATCCCCGGGACTAGTGTCCCTGAATGAGCAGTTCTTC,CASSLSPGLVSLNEQFF
TRBD2,17,TRBV7-2,few,TRBJ2-3,TGTGCCAGCAGGAGCAGGTCAGGGCGGGGAGGGCCAGATACGCAGTATTTT,CASRSRSGRGGPDTQYF
.,13,TRBV28,.,TRBJ1-1,TGTGCCAGCGGGGCGGGCATGAACACTGAAGCTTTCTTT,CASGAGMNTEAFF
TRBD1,14,TRBV2,few,TRBJ2-3,TGTGCCAGTACCGGGACAGGGATAACAGATACGCAGTATTTT,CASTGTGITDTQYF
TRBD1,15,TRBV6-5,many,TRBJ1-1,TGTGCCAGCAGTACAGGGGGCAACATGAACACTGAAGCTTTCTTT,CASSTGGNMNTEAFF
TRBD2,16,TRBV18,few,TRBJ2-3,TGTGCCAGCTCGCCTGCGACTAGCGGGGGCACAGATACGCAGTATTTT,CASSPATSGGTDTQYF
.,14,TRBV5-5,few,TRBJ2-3,TGTGCCAGCAGGGCAGGGGACTACACAGATACGCAGTATTTT,CASRAGDYTDTQYF